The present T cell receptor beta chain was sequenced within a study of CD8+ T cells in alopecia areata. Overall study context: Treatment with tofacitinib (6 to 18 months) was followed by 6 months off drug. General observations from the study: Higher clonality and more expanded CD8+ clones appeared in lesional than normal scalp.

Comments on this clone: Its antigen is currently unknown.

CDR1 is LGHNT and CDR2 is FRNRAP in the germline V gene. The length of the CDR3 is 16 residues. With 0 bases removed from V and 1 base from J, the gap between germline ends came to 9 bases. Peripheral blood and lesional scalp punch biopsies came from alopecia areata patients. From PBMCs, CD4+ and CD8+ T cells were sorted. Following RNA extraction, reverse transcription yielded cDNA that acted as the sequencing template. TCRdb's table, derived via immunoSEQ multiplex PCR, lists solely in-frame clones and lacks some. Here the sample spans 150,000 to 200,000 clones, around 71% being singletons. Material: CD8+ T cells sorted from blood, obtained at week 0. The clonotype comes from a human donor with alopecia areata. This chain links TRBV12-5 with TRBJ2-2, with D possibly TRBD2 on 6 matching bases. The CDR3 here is CASGLVSGWNTGELFF. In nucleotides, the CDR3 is TGTGCTAGTGGTTTGGTAAGCGGGTGGAACACCGGGGAGCTGTTTTTT.